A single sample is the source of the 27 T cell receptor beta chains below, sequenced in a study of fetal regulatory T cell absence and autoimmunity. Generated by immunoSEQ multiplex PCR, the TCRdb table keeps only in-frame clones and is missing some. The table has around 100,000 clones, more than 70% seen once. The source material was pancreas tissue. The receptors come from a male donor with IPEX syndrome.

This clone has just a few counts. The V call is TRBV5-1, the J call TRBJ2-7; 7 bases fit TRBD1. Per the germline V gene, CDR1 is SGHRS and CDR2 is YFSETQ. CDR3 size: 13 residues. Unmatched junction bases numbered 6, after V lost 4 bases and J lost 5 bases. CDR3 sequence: CASSRGQGDEQYF. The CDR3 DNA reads TGCGCCAGCAGCAGGGGTCAGGGGGACGAGCAGTACTTC. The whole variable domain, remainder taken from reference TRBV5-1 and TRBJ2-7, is KAGVTQTPRYLIKTRGQQVTLSCSPISGHRSVSWYQQTPGQGLQFLFEYFSETQRNKGNFPGRFSGRQFSNSRSEMNVSTLELGDSALYLCASSRGQGDEQYFGPGTRLTVT.

The CDR3 is CASSLSAGFDEQFF. DNA of the CDR3: TGTGCCAGCAGTTTATCGGCGGGGTTCGATGAGCAGTTCTTC. The chain is built from TRBV27 and TRBJ2-1; a weak D match, TRBD2 (6 bases). The V and J ends lost 0 bases and 8 bases respectively, with 11 bases between them. CDR1 and CDR2 from the germline V gene are MNHEY and SMNVEV (reference sequence). The CDR3 is 14 amino acids.

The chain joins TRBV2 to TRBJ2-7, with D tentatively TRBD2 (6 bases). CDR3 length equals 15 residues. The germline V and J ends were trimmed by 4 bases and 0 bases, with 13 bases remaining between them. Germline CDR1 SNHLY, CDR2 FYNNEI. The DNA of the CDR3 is TGTGCCAGCAGTGGAGGAGGGGTCCACTCCTACGAGCAGTACTTC. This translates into CASSGGGVHSYEQYF.

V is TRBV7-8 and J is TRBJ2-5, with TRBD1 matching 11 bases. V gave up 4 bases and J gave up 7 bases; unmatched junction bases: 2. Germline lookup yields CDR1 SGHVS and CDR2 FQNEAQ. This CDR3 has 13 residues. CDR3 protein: CASSSGQGGTQYF. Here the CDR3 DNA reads TGTGCCAGCAGCTCGGGACAGGGGGGGACCCAGTACTTC.

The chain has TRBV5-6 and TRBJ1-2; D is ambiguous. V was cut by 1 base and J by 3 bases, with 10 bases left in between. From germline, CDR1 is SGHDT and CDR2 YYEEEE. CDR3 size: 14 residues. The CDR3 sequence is CASSLRVGDYGYTF. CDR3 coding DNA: TGTGCCAGCAGCTTGAGGGTTGGGGACTATGGCTACACCTTC.

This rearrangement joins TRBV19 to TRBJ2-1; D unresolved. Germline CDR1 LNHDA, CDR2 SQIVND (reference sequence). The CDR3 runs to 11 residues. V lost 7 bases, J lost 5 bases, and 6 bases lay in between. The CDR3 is CASKRNNEQFF. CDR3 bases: TGTGCCAGTAAACGCAACAATGAGCAGTTCTTC. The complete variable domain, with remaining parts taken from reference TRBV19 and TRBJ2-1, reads DGGITQSPKYLFRKEGQNVTLSCEQNLNHDAMYWYRQDPGQGLRLIYYSQIVNDFQKGDIAEGYSVSREKKESFPLTVTSAQKNPTAFYLCASKRNNEQFFGPGTRLTVL.

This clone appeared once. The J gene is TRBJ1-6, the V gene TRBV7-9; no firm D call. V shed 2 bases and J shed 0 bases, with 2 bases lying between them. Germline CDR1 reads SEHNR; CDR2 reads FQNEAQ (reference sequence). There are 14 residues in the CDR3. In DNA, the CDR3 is TGTGCCAGCAGCTTAAACTCCTATAATTCACCCCTCCACTTT. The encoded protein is CASSLNSYNSPLHF.

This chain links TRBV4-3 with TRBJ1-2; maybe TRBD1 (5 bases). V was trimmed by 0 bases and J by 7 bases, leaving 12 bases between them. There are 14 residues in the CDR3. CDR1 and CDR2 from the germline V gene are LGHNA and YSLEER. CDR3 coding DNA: TGCGCCAGCAGCCAAGAATTCAGGGCACGTGGCTACACCTTC. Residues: CASSQEFRARGYTF.

This CDR3 is CASSKAGQGTDTQYF. CDR3 nucleotide sequence: TGTGCCAGCAGCAAAGCGGGACAGGGCACAGATACGCAGTATTTT. V and J are TRBV21-1 and TRBJ2-3; the table names TRBD1, a call not compared with the DNA. TRBV21-1 is an annotated pseudogene. The CDR3 runs 15 residues.

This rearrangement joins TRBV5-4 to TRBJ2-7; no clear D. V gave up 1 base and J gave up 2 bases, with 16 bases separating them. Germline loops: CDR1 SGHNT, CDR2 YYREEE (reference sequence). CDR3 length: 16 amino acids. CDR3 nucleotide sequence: TGTGCCAGCAGCTTGTCGGGCGGTCTTTATACCTACGAGCAGTACTTC. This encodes CASSLSGGLYTYEQYF.

In DNA form, the CDR3 reads TGTGCCAGCAGTTACGGGCAGGGGGCAGATACGCAGTATTTT. It codes for CASSYGQGADTQYF. V is TRBV6-5 and J is TRBJ2-3, with 7 bases identical to TRBD1. From germline, CDR1 is MNHEY and CDR2 SVGAGI. V trimming: 2 bases; J trimming: 4 bases; junction bases outside the gene matches: 3. This CDR3 is built from 14 residues.

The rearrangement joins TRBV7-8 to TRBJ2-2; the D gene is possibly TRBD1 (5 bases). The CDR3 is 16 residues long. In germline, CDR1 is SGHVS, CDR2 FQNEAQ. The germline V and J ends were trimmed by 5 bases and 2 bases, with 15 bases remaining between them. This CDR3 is CASSPRRRENTGELFF. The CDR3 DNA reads TGTGCCAGCAGCCCGAGACGCAGGGAAAACACCGGGGAGCTGTTTTTT.

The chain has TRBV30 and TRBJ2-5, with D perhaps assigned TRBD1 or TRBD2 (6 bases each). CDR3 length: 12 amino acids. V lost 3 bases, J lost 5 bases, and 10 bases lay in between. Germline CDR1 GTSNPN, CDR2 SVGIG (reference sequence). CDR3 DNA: TGTGCCTGGAGCGGGGGCCGGGAGACCCAGTACTTC. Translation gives CAWSGGRETQYF.

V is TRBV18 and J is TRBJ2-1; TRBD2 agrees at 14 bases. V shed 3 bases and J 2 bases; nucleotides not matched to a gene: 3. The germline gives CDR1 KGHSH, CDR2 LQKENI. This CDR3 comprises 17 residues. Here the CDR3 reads CASSPSTSGGAYNEQFF. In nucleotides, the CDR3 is TGTGCCAGCTCACCCTCGACTAGCGGGGGGGCCTACAATGAGCAGTTCTTC. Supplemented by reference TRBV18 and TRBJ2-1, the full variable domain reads NAGVMQNPRHLVRRRGQEARLRCSPMKGHSHVYWYRQLPEEGLKFMVYLQKENIIDESGMPKERFSAEFPKEGPSILRIQQVVRGDSAAYFCASSPSTSGGAYNEQFFGPGTRLTVL.

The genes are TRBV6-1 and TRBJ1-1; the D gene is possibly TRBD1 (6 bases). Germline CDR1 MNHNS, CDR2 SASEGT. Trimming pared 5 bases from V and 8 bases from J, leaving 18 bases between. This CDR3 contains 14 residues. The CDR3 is CASSFTGSSSEAFF. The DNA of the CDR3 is TGTGCCAGCAGTTTCACAGGGTCAAGTTCGGAAGCTTTCTTT.

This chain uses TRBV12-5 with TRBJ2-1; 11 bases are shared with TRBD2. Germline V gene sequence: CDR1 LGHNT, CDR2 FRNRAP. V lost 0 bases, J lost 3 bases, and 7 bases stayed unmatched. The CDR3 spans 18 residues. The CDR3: CASGLVRGSGRDYNEQFF. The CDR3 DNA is TGTGCTAGTGGTTTGGTACGGGGTAGCGGGAGGGACTACAATGAGCAGTTCTTC.

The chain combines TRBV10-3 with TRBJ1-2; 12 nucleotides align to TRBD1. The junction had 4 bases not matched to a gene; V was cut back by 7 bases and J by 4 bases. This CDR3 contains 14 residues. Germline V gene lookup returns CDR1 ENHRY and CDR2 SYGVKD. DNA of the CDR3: TGTGCCATCACCCAGGGACAGGGGGCCTATGGCTACACCTTC. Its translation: CAITQGQGAYGYTF.

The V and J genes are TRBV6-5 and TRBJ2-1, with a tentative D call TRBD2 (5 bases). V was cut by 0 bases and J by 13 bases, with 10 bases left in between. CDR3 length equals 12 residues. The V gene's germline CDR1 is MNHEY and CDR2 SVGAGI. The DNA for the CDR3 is TGTGCCAGCAGTTACTCGAGAGGGAGCCAGTTCTTC. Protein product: CASSYSRGSQFF.

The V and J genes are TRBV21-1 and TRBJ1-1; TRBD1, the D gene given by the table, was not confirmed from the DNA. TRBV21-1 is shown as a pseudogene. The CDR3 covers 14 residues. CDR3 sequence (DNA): TGTGCCAGCAGCAAACAGATCAAGAACACTGAAGCTTTCTTT. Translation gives CASSKQIKNTEAFF.

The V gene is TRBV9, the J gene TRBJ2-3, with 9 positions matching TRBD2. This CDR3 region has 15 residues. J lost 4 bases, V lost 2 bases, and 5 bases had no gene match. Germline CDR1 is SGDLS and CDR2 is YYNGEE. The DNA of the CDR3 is TGTGCCAGCAGCGTCGGGACTAGCCAGGCAGATACGCAGTATTTT. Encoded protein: CASSVGTSQADTQYF. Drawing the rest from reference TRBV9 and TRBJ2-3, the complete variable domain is DSGVTQTPKHLITATGQRVTLRCSPRSGDLSVYWYQQSLDQGLQFLIQYYNGEERAKGNILERFSAQQFPDLHSELNLSSLELGDSALYFCASSVGTSQADTQYFGPGTRLTVL.

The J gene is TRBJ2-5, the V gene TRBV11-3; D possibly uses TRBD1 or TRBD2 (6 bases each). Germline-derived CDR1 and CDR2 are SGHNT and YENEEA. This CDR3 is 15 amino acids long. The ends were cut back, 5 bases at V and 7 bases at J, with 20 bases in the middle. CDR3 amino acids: CASSPVVGGKRTQYF. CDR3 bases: TGTGCCAGCAGCCCAGTGGTAGGGGGGAAACGGACCCAGTACTTC. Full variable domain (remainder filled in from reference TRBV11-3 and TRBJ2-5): EAGVVQSPRYKIIEKKQPVAFWCNPISGHNTLYWYLQNLGQGPELLIRYENEEAVDDSQLPKDRFSAERLKGVDSTLKIQPAELGDSAVYLCASSPVVGGKRTQYFGPGTRLLVL.

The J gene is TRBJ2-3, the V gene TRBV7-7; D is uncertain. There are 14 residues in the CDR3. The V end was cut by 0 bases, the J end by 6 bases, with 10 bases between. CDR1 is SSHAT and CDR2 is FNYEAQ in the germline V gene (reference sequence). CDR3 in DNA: TGTGCCAGCAGCTTAGCCCTAGGCTCGGATACGCAGTATTTT. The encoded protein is CASSLALGSDTQYF.

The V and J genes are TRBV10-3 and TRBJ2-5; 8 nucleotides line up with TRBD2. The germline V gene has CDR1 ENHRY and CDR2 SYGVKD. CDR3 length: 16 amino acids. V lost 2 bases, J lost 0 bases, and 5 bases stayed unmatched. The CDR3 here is CAISEEASGYQETQYF. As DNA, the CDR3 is TGTGCCATCAGTGAGGAGGCTAGCGGGTACCAAGAGACCCAGTACTTC.

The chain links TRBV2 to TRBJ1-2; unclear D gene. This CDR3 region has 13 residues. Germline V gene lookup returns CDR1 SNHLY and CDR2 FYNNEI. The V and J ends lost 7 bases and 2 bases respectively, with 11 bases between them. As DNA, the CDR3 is TGTGCCAGCACCTCGAGAGGGAACTATGGCTACACCTTC. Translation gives CASTSRGNYGYTF.

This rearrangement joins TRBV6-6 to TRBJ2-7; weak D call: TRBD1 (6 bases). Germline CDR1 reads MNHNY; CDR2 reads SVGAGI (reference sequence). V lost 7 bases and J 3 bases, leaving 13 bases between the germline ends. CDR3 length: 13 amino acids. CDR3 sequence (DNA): TGTGCCAGCACGTGGGCAGGGGACTACGAGCAGTACTTC. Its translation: CASTWAGDYEQYF.

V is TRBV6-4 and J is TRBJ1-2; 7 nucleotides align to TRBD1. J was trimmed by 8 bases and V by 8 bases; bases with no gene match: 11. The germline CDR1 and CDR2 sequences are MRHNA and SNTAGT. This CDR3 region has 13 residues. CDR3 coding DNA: TGTGCCAGCGGAGTTGACAGGGTAGAGGGCTACACCTTC. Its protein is CASGVDRVEGYTF.

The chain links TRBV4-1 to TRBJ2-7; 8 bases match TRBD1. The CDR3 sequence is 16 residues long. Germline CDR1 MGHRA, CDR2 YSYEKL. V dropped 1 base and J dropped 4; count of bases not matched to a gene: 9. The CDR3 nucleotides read TGCGCCAGCAGCCAAGTCCCGTCAGGGGGCCATTACGAGCAGTACTTC. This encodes CASSQVPSGGHYEQYF.